The T cell receptor (beta chain) under discussion was sequenced for a study of regulatory T cells in long-lasting Graves disease. General observations from the study: Newly diagnosed disease favored TRBV20-1 and TRBJ2-1 over persistent disease. TCR diversity was lower in persistent than newly diagnosed Graves' disease. Persistent patients shared 2,500 to 3,000 public clonotypes among themselves. Newly diagnosed patients shared fewer, at about a thousand.

CDR3 length: 13 residues. V was shortened by 3 bases and J by 5 bases, with 10 bases between the two germline ends. Per germline, CDR1 MNHEY and CDR2 SMNVEV (reference sequence). This clonotype was recorded many times. Its cognate antigen is unknown. Time point given: persistent/refractory GD, antithyroid drugs over 5 years with positive TRAb. Preparation of the TCR library used RNA extracted from PBMCs. Diagnoses of Graves' disease were made by American Thyroid Association guidelines. Library construction for TCR beta used iRepertoire HTBI primers and Arm-PCR of CDR3 regions. TCRdb ran MiXCR on the multiplex PCR reads and lists one entry per CDR3 protein. The table lists about 430,000 distinct CDR3 sequences, around 20% of them singletons.

The clonotype comes from a female donor with Graves disease. The chain couples TRBV27 to TRBJ1-1; D is undetermined. Sequenced here: peripheral blood mononuclear cells (PBMCs), sampled when the disease was refractory, from a patient treated with antithyroid drugs. CDR3 loop: CASSLGYSTEAFF. CDR3 DNA sequence: TGTGCCAGCAGTTTGGGATACTCGACTGAAGCTTTCTTT.